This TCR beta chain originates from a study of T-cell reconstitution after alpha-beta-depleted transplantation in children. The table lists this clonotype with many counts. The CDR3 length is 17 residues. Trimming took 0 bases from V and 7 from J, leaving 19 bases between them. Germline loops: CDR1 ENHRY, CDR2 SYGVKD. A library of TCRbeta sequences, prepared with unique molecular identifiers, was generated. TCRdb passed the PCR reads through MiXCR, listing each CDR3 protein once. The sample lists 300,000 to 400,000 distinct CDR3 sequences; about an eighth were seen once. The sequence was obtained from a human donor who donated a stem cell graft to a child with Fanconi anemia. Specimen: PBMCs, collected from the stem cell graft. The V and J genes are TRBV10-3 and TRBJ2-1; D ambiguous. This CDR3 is CAISESVTVDLLNEQFF. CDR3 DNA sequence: TGTGCCATCAGTGAGTCGGTGACGGTTGATCTGTTGAATGAGCAGTTCTTC.